This entry features one T cell receptor (beta chain) sequence. The antigen is not known. These data belong to a study of response to subunit inactivated influenza vaccine. Overall study findings and caveats: Seasonal influenza vaccination, on each occasion, was suggested by the authors to recruit few new T cells.

The CDR3 has 14 amino acids. The V end lost 6 bases, the J end lost 2 bases, and 14 bases lay between the germline ends. Per the germline V gene, CDR1 is SQVTM and CDR2 is ANQGSEA. TCRdb reprocessed the RT-PCR reads with MiXCR, giving one entry per CDR3 protein. The sample shows about 700,000 distinct CDR3 sequences, roughly 13% of them seen only once. The source of this sequence is a man over 45 who received an inactivated influenza vaccine. The sample here was PBMCs from blood, taken 14 days before vaccination. The V call is TRBV29-1, the J call TRBJ1-5, with D possibly matching TRBD1 (5 bases). CDR3 in amino acids: CSVSQGRGNQPQHF. The CDR3, as DNA: TGCAGCGTCTCTCAGGGAAGAGGCAATCAGCCCCAGCATTTT.